This entry concerns a single TCR beta chain. Its cognate antigen is unknown. The source of the sample is a study of beta chain features in type 1 diabetes. Points from the study as a whole: Equally in patients and controls, shorter templates might have been favored by PCR. Moderate yet significant TCRB CDR3 shortening was seen in Type 1 diabetes patients in all four CD4+ subsets.

Trimming left V 4 bases short and J 4 bases short, with 16 bases between. CDR1 SQVTM and CDR2 ANQGSEA come from the germline V gene. This CDR3 is built from 15 residues. Every isolated RNA sample was fully reverse transcribed, so sequencing captured expressed TCRB transcripts. Libraries were prepared by immunoSEQ multiplex PCR; TCRdb keeps only in-frame clonotypes and omits some of them. The table shows 680,000 or so clones, with roughly 15% occurring only once. This sequence joins TRBV29-1 and TRBJ1-4; D is ambiguous. The clonotype was recovered from a man aged 18-30 years in good health. Source material: naive CD4+ T cells from blood. This chain's CDR3 is CSVVWGIHNNEKLFF. The CDR3 region has the DNA TGCAGCGTTGTGTGGGGAATACATAATAATGAAAAACTGTTTTTT.